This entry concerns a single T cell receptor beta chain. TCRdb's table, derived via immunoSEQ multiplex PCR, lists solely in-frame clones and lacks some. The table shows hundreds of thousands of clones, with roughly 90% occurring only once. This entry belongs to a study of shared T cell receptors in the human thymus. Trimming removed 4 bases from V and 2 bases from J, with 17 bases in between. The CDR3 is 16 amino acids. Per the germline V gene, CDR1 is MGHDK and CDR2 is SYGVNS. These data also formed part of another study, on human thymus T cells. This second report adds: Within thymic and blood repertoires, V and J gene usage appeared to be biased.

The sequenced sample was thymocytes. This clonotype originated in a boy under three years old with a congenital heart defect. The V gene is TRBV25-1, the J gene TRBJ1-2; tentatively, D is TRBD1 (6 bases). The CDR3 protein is CASSGAGVYVNYGYTF. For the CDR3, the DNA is TGTGCCAGCAGTGGGGCAGGGGTATATGTGAACTATGGCTACACCTTC.